This section outlines one T cell receptor beta chain sequence together with its context. Its antigen is not known. This entry belongs to a study of PD-1 blockade in classical Hodgkin lymphoma. General study findings and limits: Repertoire differences lack defined causes, possibly disease activity or prior therapy. TCR diversity at baseline was reported to be reduced in newly diagnosed patients relative to healthy donors. Complete responders had baseline diversity similar to newly diagnosed patients.

Generated by immunoSEQ multiplex PCR, the TCRdb table keeps only in-frame clones and is missing some. The table lists around 17,000 clones, 85% of them singletons. Relapse was seen in all patients after autologous stem cell transplantation, and brentuximab vedotin exposure was variable. Magnetic negative selection of thawed PBMCs was the method by which CD4+ T cells were purified. CDR3 size: 14 residues. Between the trimmed V and J ends, which lost 3 bases and 3 bases, there was a span of 9 bases. The germline V gene has CDR1 SGHVS and CDR2 FNYEAQ. V and J are TRBV7-6 and TRBJ1-3, with D tentatively TRBD1 (6 bases). The material sequenced was CD4+ T cells from blood, taken at baseline. The TCR comes from a human donor with classical Hodgkin lymphoma. CDR3 sequence reads: CASSLRTDGNTIYF. The CDR3 region has the DNA TGTGCCAGCAGCTTGCGGACAGATGGAAACACCATATATTTT.